The source of this T cell receptor (beta chain) is a study of naive and memory T cell subsets. The CDR3 extends over 14 amino acids. Germline CDR1 reads SGHRS; CDR2 reads YFSETQ. The V and J ends lost 3 bases and 2 bases, in that order; junction bases with no gene match: 3. This clonotype appeared a few times. An equimolar mix of two oligonucleotides served as the beta constant-region primer for TRBC1 and TRBC2. Four rounds of PCR amplified the ligated cDNA using nested alpha and beta constant-region primers plus SP2. One entry per CDR3 protein results from TCRdb running MiXCR on the UMI-ligation and nested PCR reads. The sample consists of tens of thousands of distinct CDR3 sequences, 8% to 9.5% of them appearing once.

The gene calls are TRBV5-1 and TRBJ1-1, with 8 bases that match TRBD1. Sequenced input: naive CD8+ T cells from blood. This sequence originates from a human donor in good health. The CDR3, as DNA: TGCGCCAGCAGCTCTGGACAGGGAAACACTGAAGCTTTCTTT. Amino acid sequence: CASSSGQGNTEAFF.